These 15 T cell receptor beta chains share one sample of origin, sequenced in a study of blood T cell repertoires in COVID-19. Sequencing used immunoSEQ multiplex PCR; TCRdb keeps in-frame clones, though not all of them. The table includes 150,000 or so clones, 84% detected once. The sample was PBMCs or T cells enriched from blood (not recorded which). These receptors were taken from a woman in her 50s who had recovered from COVID-19.

The chain combines TRBV7-8 with TRBJ2-1, with D possibly TRBD1 on 7 matching bases. The CDR3 extends over 15 amino acids. V lost 5 bases and J lost 3, with 14 bases in between. CDR1 is SGHVS, CDR2 FQNEAQ, per germline. CDR3 residues: CASSMNRGGYNEQFF. The CDR3 bases are TGTGCCAGCAGCATGAACAGGGGAGGCTACAATGAGCAGTTCTTC.

The chain couples TRBV9 to TRBJ2-3; tentatively, D is TRBD2 (5 bases). The CDR3 has 14 residues. The germline V gene encodes CDR1 SGDLS and CDR2 YYNGEE. Between the trimmed V and J ends, which lost 4 bases and 2 bases, there was a span of 11 bases. The CDR3 spells CASSTTRNTDTQYF. As DNA, the CDR3 is TGTGCCAGCAGCACCACTAGGAACACAGATACGCAGTATTTT.

V usage is TRBV2 and J usage is TRBJ1-1; 7 bases agree with TRBD1. The CDR3 runs 14 residues. The germline V gene encodes CDR1 SNHLY and CDR2 FYNNEI. With 8 bases clipped from V and 4 bases from J, the junction kept 10 bases outside the gene matches. The CDR3 sequence is CASGRGGVGTEAFF. The CDR3 coding sequence is TGTGCCAGCGGACGAGGGGGCGTAGGCACTGAAGCTTTCTTT.

The gene calls are TRBV5-1 and TRBJ1-1, with 7 bases identical to TRBD1. The trim removed 5 bases at V and 0 bases at J, leaving 7 bases unmatched. CDR1 is SGHRS and CDR2 is YFSETQ in the germline V gene. CDR3 size: 15 residues. The DNA of the CDR3 is TGCGCCAGCAGTCGGGGACAGATCATGAACACTGAAGCTTTCTTT. Translation: CASSRGQIMNTEAFF.

Regarding this clone: Other nucleotide sequences in the sample specify the same CDR3. V and J are TRBV7-9 and TRBJ2-5; 7 nucleotides line up with TRBD2. CDR1 is SEHNR, CDR2 FQNEAQ, per germline (reference sequence). V lost 3 bases to trimming and J lost 3 bases; unmatched junction nucleotides: 7. The CDR3 consists of 15 residues. The CDR3 protein is CASSFSGSEEETQYF. The DNA of the CDR3 is TGTGCCAGCAGCTTTAGCGGGTCAGAAGAAGAGACCCAGTACTTC.

The chain carries TRBV19 and TRBJ2-7; 9 bases match TRBD1. CDR3 length equals 15 residues. Unmatched junction bases numbered 5, after V lost 3 bases and J lost 2 bases. In germline, CDR1 is LNHDA, CDR2 SQIVND (reference sequence). The CDR3 region is CASSIRTGVTYEQYF. Here the CDR3 DNA reads TGTGCCAGTAGTATCCGGACAGGGGTGACCTACGAGCAGTACTTC.

The chain employs TRBV9 and TRBJ1-1; 8 bases are a match to TRBD1. CDR3 size: 17 residues. V lost 4 bases and J lost 6; bases outside the gene matches: 17. CDR1 and CDR2 from the germline V gene are SGDLS and YYNGEE. This CDR3 reads CASSPTSRGQRSAEAFF. The DNA for the CDR3 is TGTGCCAGCAGCCCTACATCCAGGGGGCAGAGGTCAGCTGAAGCTTTCTTT. Full variable domain (outside the CDR3, taken from reference TRBV9 and TRBJ1-1): DSGVTQTPKHLITATGQRVTLRCSPRSGDLSVYWYQQSLDQGLQFLIQYYNGEERAKGNILERFSAQQFPDLHSELNLSSLELGDSALYFCASSPTSRGQRSAEAFFGQGTRLTVV.

The chain joins TRBV10-3 to TRBJ1-4; the D is unclear. Trimming removed 9 bases at V and 0 bases at J, with 8 bases between. Germline V CDR1 and CDR2: ENHRY, SYGVKD. The length of the CDR3 is 13 residues. The CDR3 protein is CAISFATNEKLFF. CDR3 nucleotides: TGTGCCATTTCCTTTGCAACTAATGAAAAACTGTTTTTT.

The chain has TRBV25-1 and TRBJ2-7; D not certain. V gave up 4 bases and J gave up 0 bases, with 4 bases separating them. The CDR3 is made up of 12 amino acids. The germline gives CDR1 MGHDK, CDR2 SYGVNS. The CDR3 bases are TGTGCCAGCAGTGCTAGCTCCTACGAGCAGTACTTC. This codes for CASSASSYEQYF.

This clone was seen only a few times. The chain joins TRBV28 to TRBJ1-1; D remains unclear. The CDR3 covers 12 residues. The germline V gene has CDR1 MDHEN and CDR2 SYDVKM. Deletions cut 4 bases from V and 1 base from J, with 4 bases between. The CDR3 region has the DNA TGTGCCAGCAGTTCGTGGAACACTGAAGCTTTCTTT. Translated: CASSSWNTEAFF.

This chain uses TRBV6-2 or TRBV6-3 with TRBJ2-1, with D unclear. Trimming left V 2 bases short and J 9 bases short, with 11 bases between. Looked up from germline, CDR1 is MNHEY and CDR2 is SVGEGT. The CDR3 runs to 13 residues. The CDR3 bases are TGTGCCAGCAGTTACCTCAGAACCACTGAGCAGTTCTTC. Its protein is CASSYLRTTEQFF.

V gene TRBV5-4 combines with J gene TRBJ2-4, with 7 bases that match TRBD1. After removal of 4 bases from V and 0 bases from J, the junction contained 7 bases not matched to a gene. CDR3 length equals 16 residues. Germline values: CDR1 SGHNT, CDR2 YYREEE (reference sequence). The CDR3 sequence is CASSLGQTIAKNIQYF. The CDR3 DNA reads as TGTGCCAGCAGCCTGGGACAGACAATAGCCAAAAACATTCAGTACTTC.

The V gene is TRBV11-2, the J gene TRBJ1-6; D might be TRBD1 (6 bases). In germline, CDR1 is SGHAT, CDR2 FQNNGV. Trimming stripped 1 base from V and 6 bases from J, with 16 bases between. This CDR3 comprises 17 residues. Here the CDR3 DNA reads TGTGCCAGCAGCTTAGGCATCGACGGCAGGGGTAATTCACCCCTCCACTTT. As protein: CASSLGIDGRGNSPLHF.

The chain joins TRBV7-9 to TRBJ2-5; 11 bases map to TRBD2. The V and J ends lost 5 bases and 3 bases, in that order; junction bases with no gene match: 5. CDR1 SEHNR and CDR2 FQNEAQ come from the germline V gene (reference sequence). This CDR3 is built from 15 residues. The CDR3 region has the DNA TGTGCCAGCAGCCTGGGACTAGCGGAGAAAGAGACCCAGTACTTC. This translates into CASSLGLAEKETQYF. Filled out from reference TRBV7-9 and TRBJ2-5, the complete variable domain reads DTGVSQNPRHKITKRGQNVTFRCDPISEHNRLYWYRQTLGQGPEFLTYFQNEAQLEKSRLLSDRFSAERPKGSFSTLEIQRTEQGDSAMYLCASSLGLAEKETQYFGPGTRLLVL.

In its sample, this clone was seen once. This chain links TRBV9 with TRBJ2-3; D is perhaps TRBD2 (6 bases). The germline V and J ends were trimmed by 1 base and 2 bases, with 11 bases remaining between them. The CDR3 has 15 residues. Germline V lookup: CDR1 SGDLS, CDR2 YYNGEE. The CDR3 protein is CASSVSPSDTDTQYF. CDR3 nucleotides: TGTGCCAGCAGCGTAAGTCCTAGCGACACAGATACGCAGTATTTT.